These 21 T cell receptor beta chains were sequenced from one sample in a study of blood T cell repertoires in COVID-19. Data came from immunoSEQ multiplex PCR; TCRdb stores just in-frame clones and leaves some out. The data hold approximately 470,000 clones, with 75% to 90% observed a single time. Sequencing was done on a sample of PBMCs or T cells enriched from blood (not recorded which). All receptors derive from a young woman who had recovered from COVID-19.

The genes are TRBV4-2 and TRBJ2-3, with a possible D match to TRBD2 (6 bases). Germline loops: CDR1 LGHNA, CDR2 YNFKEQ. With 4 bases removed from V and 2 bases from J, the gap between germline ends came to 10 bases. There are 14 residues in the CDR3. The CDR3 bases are TGTGCCAGCAGCCCGGGACTTTTCACAGATACGCAGTATTTT. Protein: CASSPGLFTDTQYF.

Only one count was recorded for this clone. CDR3 in amino acids: CASSPPWSGGHTDTQYF. CDR3 coding DNA: TGTGCCAGCAGCCCTCCGTGGAGCGGGGGGCACACAGATACGCAGTATTTT. The V and J genes are TRBV5-5 and TRBJ2-3, with 9 bases identical to TRBD2. This CDR3 region has 17 residues. V was clipped by 4 bases and J by 2 bases; unmatched bases: 11. From germline, CDR1 is SGHKS and CDR2 YYEKEE (reference sequence). The whole variable domain, filled in from reference TRBV5-5 and TRBJ2-3, reads DAGVTQSPTHLIKTRGQQVTLRCSPISGHKSVSWYQQVLGQGPQFIFQYYEKEERGRGNFPDRFSARQFPNYSSELNVNALLLGDSALYLCASSPPWSGGHTDTQYFGPGTRLTVL.

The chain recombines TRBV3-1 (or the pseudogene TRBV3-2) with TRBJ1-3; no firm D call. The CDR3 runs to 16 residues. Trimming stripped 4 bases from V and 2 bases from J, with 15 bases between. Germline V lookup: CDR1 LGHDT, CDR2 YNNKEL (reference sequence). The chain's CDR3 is CASSPQMGQTGNTIYF. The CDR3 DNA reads TGTGCCAGCAGCCCCCAAATGGGCCAGACTGGAAACACCATATATTTT.

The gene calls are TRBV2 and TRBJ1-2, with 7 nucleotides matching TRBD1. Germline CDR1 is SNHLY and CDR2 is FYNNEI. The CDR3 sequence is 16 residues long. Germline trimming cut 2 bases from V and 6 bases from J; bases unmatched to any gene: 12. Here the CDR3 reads CASSEWRGQGLDGYTF. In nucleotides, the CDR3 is TGTGCCAGCAGTGAATGGAGGGGGCAAGGGTTGGATGGCTACACCTTC.

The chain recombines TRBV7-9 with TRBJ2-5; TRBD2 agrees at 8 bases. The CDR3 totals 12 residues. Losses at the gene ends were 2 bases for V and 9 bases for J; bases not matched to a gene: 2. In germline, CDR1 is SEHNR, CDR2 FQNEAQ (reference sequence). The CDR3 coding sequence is TGTGCCAGCAGCTTACAACTAGCGGCCCAGTACTTC. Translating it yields CASSLQLAAQYF.

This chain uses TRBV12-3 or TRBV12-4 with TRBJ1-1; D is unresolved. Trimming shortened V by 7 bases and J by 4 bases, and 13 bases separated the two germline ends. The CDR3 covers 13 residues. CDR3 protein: CASTPPGGTEAFF. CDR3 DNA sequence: TGTGCCAGCACCCCTCCAGGTGGCACTGAAGCTTTCTTT.

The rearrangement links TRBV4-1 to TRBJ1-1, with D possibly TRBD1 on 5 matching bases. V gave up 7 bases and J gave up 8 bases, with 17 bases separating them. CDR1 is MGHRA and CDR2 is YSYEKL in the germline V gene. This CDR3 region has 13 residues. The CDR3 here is CASTPWERGEAFF. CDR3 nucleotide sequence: TGCGCCAGCACCCCGTGGGAAAGGGGCGAAGCTTTCTTT.

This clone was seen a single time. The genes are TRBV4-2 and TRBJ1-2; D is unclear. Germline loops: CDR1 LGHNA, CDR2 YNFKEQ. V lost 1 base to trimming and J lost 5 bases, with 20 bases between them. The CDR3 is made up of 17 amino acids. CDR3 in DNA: TGTGCCAGCAGCCAAGTAGGATCGGAGGGAATGCGGTATGGCTACACCTTC. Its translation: CASSQVGSEGMRYGYTF.

DNA of the CDR3: TGTGCCAGCAGCCAAATGACAGGGACAGCGGGTTCCACAGATACGCAGTATTTT. Translating gives CASSQMTGTAGSTDTQYF. This chain joins TRBV3-1 (or the pseudogene TRBV3-2) and TRBJ2-3, with D maybe TRBD1 (7 bases). CDR3 length equals 18 residues. CDR1 is LGHDT and CDR2 is YNNKEL in the germline V gene (reference sequence). Trimming removed 2 bases at V and 2 bases at J, with 20 bases between.

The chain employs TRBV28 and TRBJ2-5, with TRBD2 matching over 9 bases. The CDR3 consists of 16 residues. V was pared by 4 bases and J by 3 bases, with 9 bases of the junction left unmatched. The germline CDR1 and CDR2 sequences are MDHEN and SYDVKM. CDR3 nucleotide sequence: TGTGCCAGCAGTTGGCCCTTCGCGGGGGGGAAAGAGACCCAGTACTTC. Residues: CASSWPFAGGKETQYF.

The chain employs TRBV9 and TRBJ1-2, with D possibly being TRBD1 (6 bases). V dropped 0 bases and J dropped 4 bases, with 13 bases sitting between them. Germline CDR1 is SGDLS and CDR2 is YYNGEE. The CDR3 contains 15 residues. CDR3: CASSVETGRAYGYTF. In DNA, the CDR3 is TGTGCCAGCAGCGTAGAAACAGGGCGAGCCTATGGCTACACCTTC.

The CDR3 region is CASSLGTGTEAFF. DNA of the CDR3: TGTGCCAGCAGCTTAGGGACAGGGACTGAAGCTTTCTTT. The rearrangement joins TRBV11-2 to TRBJ1-1, with 8 bases fitting TRBD1. Germline V gene sequence: CDR1 SGHAT, CDR2 FQNNGV. Trimming cost V 1 base and J 5 bases; bases outside gene matches: 0. The CDR3 covers 13 residues.

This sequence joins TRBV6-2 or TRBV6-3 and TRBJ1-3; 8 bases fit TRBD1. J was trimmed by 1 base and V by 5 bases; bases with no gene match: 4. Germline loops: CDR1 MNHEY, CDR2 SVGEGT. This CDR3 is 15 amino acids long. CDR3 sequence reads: CASSTGGDSGNTIYF. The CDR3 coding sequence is TGTGCCAGCAGTACAGGGGGAGATTCTGGAAACACCATATATTTT.

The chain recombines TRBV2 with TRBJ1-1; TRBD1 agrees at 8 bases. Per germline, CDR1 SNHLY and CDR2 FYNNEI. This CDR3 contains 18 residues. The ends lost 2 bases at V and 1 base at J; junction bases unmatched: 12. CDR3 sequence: CASSELGWTDRENTEAFF. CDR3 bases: TGTGCCAGCAGTGAATTAGGGTGGACGGACAGGGAGAACACTGAAGCTTTCTTT.

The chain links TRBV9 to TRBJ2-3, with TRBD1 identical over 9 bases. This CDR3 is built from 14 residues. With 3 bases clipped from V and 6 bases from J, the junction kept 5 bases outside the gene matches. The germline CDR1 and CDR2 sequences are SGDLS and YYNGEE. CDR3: CASSAGQGSDTQYF. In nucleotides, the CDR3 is TGTGCCAGCAGCGCGGGACAGGGTTCGGATACGCAGTATTTT.

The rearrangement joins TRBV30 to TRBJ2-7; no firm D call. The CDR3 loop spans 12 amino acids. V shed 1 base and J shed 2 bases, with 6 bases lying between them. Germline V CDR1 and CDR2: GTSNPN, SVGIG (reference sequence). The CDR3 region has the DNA TGTGCCTGGAGTGGTGGGCCCTACGAGCAGTACTTC. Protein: CAWSGGPYEQYF.

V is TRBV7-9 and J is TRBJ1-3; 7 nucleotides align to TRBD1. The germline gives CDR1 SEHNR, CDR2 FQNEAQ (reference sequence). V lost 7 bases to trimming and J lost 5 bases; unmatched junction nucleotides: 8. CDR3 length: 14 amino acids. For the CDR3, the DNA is TGTGCCAGCACCCGAGACAGGGAGAGAAACACCATATATTTT. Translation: CASTRDRERNTIYF.

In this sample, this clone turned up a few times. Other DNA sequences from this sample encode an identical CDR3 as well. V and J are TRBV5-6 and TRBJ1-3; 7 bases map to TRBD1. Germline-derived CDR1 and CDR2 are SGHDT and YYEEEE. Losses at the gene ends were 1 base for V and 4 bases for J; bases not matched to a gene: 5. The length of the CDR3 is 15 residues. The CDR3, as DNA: TGTGCCAGCAGCTTGTATGCAGGGGGAGGAAACACCATATATTTT. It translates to CASSLYAGGGNTIYF.

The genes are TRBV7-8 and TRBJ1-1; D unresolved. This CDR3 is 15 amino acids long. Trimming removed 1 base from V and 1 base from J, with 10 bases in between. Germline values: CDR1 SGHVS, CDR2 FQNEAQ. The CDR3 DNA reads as TGTGCCAGCAGCTTAGAGGTTCGACAGAACACTGAAGCTTTCTTT. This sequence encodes CASSLEVRQNTEAFF.

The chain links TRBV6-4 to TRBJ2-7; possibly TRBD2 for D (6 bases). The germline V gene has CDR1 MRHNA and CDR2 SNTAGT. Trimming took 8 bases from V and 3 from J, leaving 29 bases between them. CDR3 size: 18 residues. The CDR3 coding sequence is TGTGCCAGCTGCGGTAGGGAGCCGGAGGGGCAGTATAGCTACGAGCAGTACTTC. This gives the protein CASCGREPEGQYSYEQYF.

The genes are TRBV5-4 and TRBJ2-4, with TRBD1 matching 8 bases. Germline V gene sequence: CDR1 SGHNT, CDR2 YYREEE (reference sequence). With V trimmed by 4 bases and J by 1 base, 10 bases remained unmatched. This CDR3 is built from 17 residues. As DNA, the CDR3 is TGTGCCAGCAGCCCACCCGACCAGGGGGCGGCCAAAAACATTCAGTACTTC. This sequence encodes CASSPPDQGAAKNIQYF.